These 8 T cell receptor beta chains share one sample of origin, sequenced in a study of OX40 agonist ivuxolimab in advanced cancers. Profiling relied on immunoSEQ multiplex PCR, and the TCRdb table lists in-frame clones only, not all of them. The sample consists of 40,000 to 45,000 clones, 86% of them appearing once. This sample comprised CD4+ or CD8+ T cells sorted from blood, obtained in a trial of the OX40 agonist ivuxolimab. These receptors all stem from an adult with an advanced solid tumor such as melanoma, head and neck, liver or kidney cancer.

This clone was counted a few times. The rearrangement links TRBV5-4 to TRBJ2-3; 9 nucleotides match TRBD2. CDR1 is SGHNT, CDR2 YYREEE, per germline (reference sequence). The J segment lost 0 bases and the V segment lost 4 bases, leaving 12 bases of the junction unmatched. The CDR3 is 18 amino acids. In nucleotides, the CDR3 is TGTGCCAGCAGCCCGGCGGCGGGGGGGGCATATAGCACAGATACGCAGTATTTT. Translating gives CASSPAAGGAYSTDTQYF.

This clone was observed a single time. The chain joins TRBV13 to TRBJ2-3; tentative D call: TRBD2 (6 bases). The CDR3 has 15 residues. V lost 4 bases, J lost 4 bases, and 15 bases lay in between. Germline CDR1 PRHDT, CDR2 FYEKMQ (reference sequence). CDR3 amino acids: CASSSLSGDADTQYF. As DNA, the CDR3 is TGTGCCAGCAGCTCCCTCTCGGGAGACGCAGATACGCAGTATTTT.

The chain has TRBV11-2 and TRBJ2-7; D may be TRBD1 (5 bases). With 1 base removed from V and 4 bases from J, the gap between germline ends came to 14 bases. This CDR3 has 15 residues. The germline gives CDR1 SGHAT, CDR2 FQNNGV. The CDR3: CASSLGQTLGYEQYF. The CDR3 nucleotides are TGTGCCAGCAGCTTAGGACAGACCCTCGGGTACGAGCAGTACTTC.

This clone has just one count. The chain is built from TRBV4-1 and TRBJ2-7; perhaps TRBD2 as D (5 bases). Germline CDR1 MGHRA, CDR2 YSYEKL. The CDR3 contains 15 residues. Between the trimmed V and J ends, which lost 1 base and 3 bases, there was a span of 13 bases. The CDR3 loop is CASSQATGNHYEQYF. The DNA for the CDR3 is TGCGCCAGCAGCCAAGCCACCGGGAACCACTACGAGCAGTACTTC.

This clone appeared a few times. The rearrangement joins TRBV7-3 to TRBJ2-4; D perhaps matches TRBD1 (5 bases). CDR3 length equals 14 residues. Trimming took 10 bases from V and 6 from J, leaving 19 bases between them. Per the germline V gene, CDR1 is SGHTA and CDR2 is FQGTGA. As DNA, the CDR3 is TGTGCCACCTCGGAAGGGGTTATGTCAAACATTCAGTACTTC. This gives the protein CATSEGVMSNIQYF.

CDR3 DNA: TGTGCCAGCAGTGTCCGGGACTACTACAATGAGCAGTTCTTC. This gives the protein CASSVRDYYNEQFF. V gene TRBV27 combines with J gene TRBJ2-1, with 7 bases fitting TRBD2. CDR3 size: 14 residues. Trimming cost V 5 bases and J 3 bases; bases outside gene matches: 4. Germline CDR1 MNHEY, CDR2 SMNVEV (reference sequence).

V gene TRBV6-5 combines with J gene TRBJ2-5, with unresolved D. Germline CDR1 reads MNHEY; CDR2 reads SVGAGI. Trimming shortened V by 0 bases and J by 5 bases, and 10 bases separated the two germline ends. CDR3 length: 14 amino acids. CDR3 loop: CASSYSGLGETQYF. The CDR3 nucleotides are TGTGCCAGCAGTTACTCGGGCCTTGGGGAGACCCAGTACTTC.

This sequence joins TRBV27 and TRBJ2-3, with 9 bases identical to TRBD2. This CDR3 region has 17 residues. Germline trimming cut 2 bases from V and 4 bases from J; bases unmatched to any gene: 10. CDR1 is MNHEY, CDR2 SMNVEV, per germline (reference sequence). The CDR3 bases are TGTGCCAGCAGTTTACCACCGGGACTAGCTTTCGCAGATACGCAGTATTTT. It specifies CASSLPPGLAFADTQYF.